This TCR beta chain was obtained from a study of CD8+CD57+ T cells in acquired aplastic anemia. Overall study: Across the sorted CD4+ and CD8+ cells, DNA amounts averaged approximately 3.1 ug. Mean read depth for CD4+ cells from healthy donors was around 11 million.

Per the germline V gene, CDR1 is MGHRA and CDR2 is YSYEKL. The V and J ends lost 1 base and 4 bases, in that order; junction bases with no gene match: 5. This CDR3 is 15 amino acids long. This clonotype was detected many times. As yet, its antigen is unknown. Whole-study results and caveats: It was found that about 31 CD8+ CDR3 sequences were shared between patients and controls.

Profiles of TCR beta VDJ and CDR3 were generated from a genomic DNA template. TCRdb used MiXCR to reprocess the reads, holding one entry per CDR3 protein. The sample holds fewer than 200,000 distinct CDR3 sequences, around 60% seen once. The V and J genes are TRBV4-1 and TRBJ2-3, with 7 bases aligning to TRBD2. Sequences were obtained from sorted CD4+, CD8+, or CD8+CD57+ T cells (not recorded which) from PBMCs. The source of this sequence is a human donor in good health. The CDR3 protein is CASSQGGRASDTQYF. The CDR3, as DNA: TGCGCCAGCAGCCAAGGAGGGAGGGCCTCAGATACGCAGTATTTT.